The source of this TCR beta chain is a study of T cell changes during pregnancy in multiple sclerosis. Produced via immunoSEQ multiplex PCR; TCRdb's table is partial and in-frame only. Among 26,000 or so clones listed, around 90% were seen once. This clone has a handful of counts. CDR1 is MDHEN, CDR2 SYDVKM, per germline. The V segment lost 7 bases and the J segment 5 bases; nucleotides outside the gene matches: 12. This CDR3 has 15 amino acids. This TCR was recovered from a female donor with multiple sclerosis, enrolled in a pregnancy study. The sequencing here drew on CD8+ T cells from peripheral blood mononuclear cells, taken before pregnancy. The chain has TRBV28 and TRBJ2-7, with 9 nucleotides matching TRBD1. The CDR3 DNA sequence: TGTGCCAGCACGCCCTTACAGGGGGCAGTAAACGAGCAGTACTTC. Translation gives CASTPLQGAVNEQYF.